This is a list of T cell receptor beta chains from one sample in a study of OX40 agonist ivuxolimab in advanced cancers. TCRdb's table, derived via immunoSEQ multiplex PCR, lists solely in-frame clones and lacks some. The sample records 75,000 to 95,000 clones, approximately 90% being singletons. Specimen: CD4+ or CD8+ T cells sorted from blood, collected in a trial of the OX40 agonist ivuxolimab. The receptors derive from an adult with an advanced solid tumor such as melanoma, head and neck, liver or kidney cancer. Each CDR3 is given with its conserved first and last residue. D genes are given only for firm matches. The size entry is marked missing in some rows and otherwise reads once, few, many or a size class.

v_call	clone_size	d_call	j_call	cdr3_nt	cdr3_aa
TRBV7-9	.	.	TRBJ2-1	TGTGCCAGCAGCTTAGCAGTGGCAGGGGACGAGCAGTTCTTC	CASSLAVAGDEQFF
TRBV6-4	few	TRBD2	TRBJ2-2	TGTGCCAGCAGTCCACTAGCGGCCGCAGACACCGGGGAGCTGTTTTTT	CASSPLAAADTGELFF
TRBV7-3	once	.	TRBJ1-6	TGTGCCAGCAGCCCAGACCCAGGGTATTCACCCCTCCACTTT	CASSPDPGYSPLHF
TRBV27	.	TRBD1	TRBJ2-5	TGTGCCAGCAGTATCCACAGGGGGCAAGAGACCCAGTACTTC	CASSIHRGQETQYF
TRBV4-2	.	TRBD2	TRBJ2-7	TGTGCCAGCAGCCAAACTAGCGGGAGTTCCTACGAGCAGTACTTC	CASSQTSGSSYEQYF
TRBV11-3	.	.	TRBJ2-3	TGTGCCAGCCTAGGTGGAGGGGGAGATACGCAGTATTTT	CASLGGGGDTQYF
TRBV19	.	.	TRBJ1-5	TGTGCCAGCCATTGGGGGGTAACAGGGAATCAGCCCCAGCATTTT	CASHWGVTGNQPQHF
TRBV2	.	.	TRBJ2-5	TGTGCCAGCAGTTTGGGTGAGACCCAGTACTTC	CASSLGETQYF
TRBV4-1	.	TRBD1	TRBJ1-2	TGCGCCAGCAGCCAAGACTCGTTGGGACAGAGCTATGGCTACACCTTC	CASSQDSLGQSYGYTF
TRBV28	.	TRBD1	TRBJ1-3	TGTGCCAGCAGTTTACCGGGACAGGCTGGAAACACCATATATTTT	CASSLPGQAGNTIYF
TRBV7-6	.	.	TRBJ2-1	TGTGCCAGCAGCTCCCCGGGTGGTGCCACCTACAATGAGCAGTTCTTC	CASSSPGGATYNEQFF
TRBV10-3	.	TRBD2	TRBJ2-5	TGTGCCATCAGCCCTGCTACTAGCGGCCAAGAGACCCAGTACTTC	CAISPATSGQETQYF
TRBV10-2	.	.	TRBJ2-1	TGCGCCAGCAGAACGTGGGGGGAGGGGGTCAATGAGCAGTTCTTC	CASRTWGEGVNEQFF
TRBV11-2	.	TRBD1	TRBJ1-2	TGTGCCAGCAGCTTAGGGAGAGGGGAGGGGGCGCATGGCTACACCTTC	CASSLGRGEGAHGYTF
TRBV7-8	.	.	TRBJ2-6	TGTGCCAGCAGCATACCACCCGGACAGAAATCTAGCTCTGGGGCCAACGTCCTGACTTTC	CASSIPPGQKSSSGANVLTF
TRBV10-3	.	TRBD1	TRBJ1-1	TGTGCCATCAGTCCACAGGGGGCGAACACTGAAGCTTTCTTT	CAISPQGANTEAFF
TRBV7-7	.	TRBD1	TRBJ2-3	TGTGCTAGCAGCCGGACAGGGGGTACAGATACGCAGTATTTT	CASSRTGGTDTQYF
TRBV5-8	.	TRBD2	TRBJ2-1	TGTGCCAGCAGCTTAGGACTAGCGGGGAAGGTAGATGAGCAGTTCTTC	CASSLGLAGKVDEQFF